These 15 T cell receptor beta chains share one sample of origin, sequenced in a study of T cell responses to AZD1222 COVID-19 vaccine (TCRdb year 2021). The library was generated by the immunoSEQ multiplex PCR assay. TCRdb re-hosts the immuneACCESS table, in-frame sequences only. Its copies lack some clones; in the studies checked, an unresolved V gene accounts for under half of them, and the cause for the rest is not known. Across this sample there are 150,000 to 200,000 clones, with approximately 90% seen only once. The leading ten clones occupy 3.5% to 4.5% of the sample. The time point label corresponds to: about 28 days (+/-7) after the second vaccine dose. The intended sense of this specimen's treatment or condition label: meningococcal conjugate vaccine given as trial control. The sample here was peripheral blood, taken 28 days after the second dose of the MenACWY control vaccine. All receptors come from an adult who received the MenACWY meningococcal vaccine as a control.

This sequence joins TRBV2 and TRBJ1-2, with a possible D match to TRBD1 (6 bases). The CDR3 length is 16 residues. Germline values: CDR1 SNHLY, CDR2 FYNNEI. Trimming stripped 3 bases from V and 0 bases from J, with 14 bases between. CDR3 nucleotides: TGTGCCAGCAGTGATCTGGACAGTCGAGCTAACTATGGCTACACCTTC. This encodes CASSDLDSRANYGYTF.

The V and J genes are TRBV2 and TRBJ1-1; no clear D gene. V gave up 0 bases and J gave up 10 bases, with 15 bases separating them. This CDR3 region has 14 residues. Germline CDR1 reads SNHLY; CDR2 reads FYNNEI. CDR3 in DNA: TGTGCCAGCAGTGAAGCCTACATAGGGAGGGCAGCTTTCTTT. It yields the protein CASSEAYIGRAAFF.

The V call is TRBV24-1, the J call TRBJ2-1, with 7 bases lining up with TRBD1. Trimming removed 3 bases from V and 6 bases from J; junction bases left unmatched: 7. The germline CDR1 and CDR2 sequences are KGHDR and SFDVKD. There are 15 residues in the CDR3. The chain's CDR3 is CATSDPSGQLNEQFF. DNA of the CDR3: TGTGCCACCAGTGATCCCTCGGGACAGCTCAATGAGCAGTTCTTC.

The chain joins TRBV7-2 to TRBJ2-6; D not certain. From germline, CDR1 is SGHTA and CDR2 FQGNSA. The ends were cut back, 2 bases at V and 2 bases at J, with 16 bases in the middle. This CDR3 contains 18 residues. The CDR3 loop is CASSLRLGPQAGANVLTF. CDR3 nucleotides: TGTGCCAGCAGCTTAAGGCTTGGGCCTCAGGCTGGGGCCAACGTCCTGACTTTC. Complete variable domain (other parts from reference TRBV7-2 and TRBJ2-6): GAGVSQSPSNKVTEKGKDVELRCDPISGHTALYWYRQSLGQGLEFLIYFQGNSAPDKSGLPSDRFSAERTGGSVSTLTIQRTQQEDSAVYLCASSLRLGPQAGANVLTFGAGSRLTVL.

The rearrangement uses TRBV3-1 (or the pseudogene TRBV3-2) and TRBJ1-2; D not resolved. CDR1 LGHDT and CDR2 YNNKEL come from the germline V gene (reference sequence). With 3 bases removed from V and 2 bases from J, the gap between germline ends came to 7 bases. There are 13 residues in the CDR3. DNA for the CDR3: TGTGCCAGCAGCCATCCTATCAACTATGGCTACACCTTC. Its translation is CASSHPINYGYTF.

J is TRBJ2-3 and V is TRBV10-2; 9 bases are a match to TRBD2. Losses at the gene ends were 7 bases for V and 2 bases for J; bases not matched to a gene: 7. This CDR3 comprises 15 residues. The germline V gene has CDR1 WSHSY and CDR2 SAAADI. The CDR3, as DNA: TGCGCCAGCAATTCCATAGCGGGGGCCACAGATACGCAGTATTTT. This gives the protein CASNSIAGATDTQYF.

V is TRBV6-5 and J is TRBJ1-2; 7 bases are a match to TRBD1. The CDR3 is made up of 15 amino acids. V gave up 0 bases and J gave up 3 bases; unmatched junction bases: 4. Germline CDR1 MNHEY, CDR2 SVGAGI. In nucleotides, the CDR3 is TGTGCCAGCAGTTACTCGGGACAGATCCACTATGGCTACACCTTC. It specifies CASSYSGQIHYGYTF.

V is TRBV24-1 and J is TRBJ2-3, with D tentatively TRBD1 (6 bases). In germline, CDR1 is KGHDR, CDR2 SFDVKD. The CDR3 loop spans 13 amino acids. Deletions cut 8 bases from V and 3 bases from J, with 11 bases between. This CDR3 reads CATNRVGTDTQYF. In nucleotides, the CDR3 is TGTGCCACCAACAGGGTGGGGACAGATACGCAGTATTTT.

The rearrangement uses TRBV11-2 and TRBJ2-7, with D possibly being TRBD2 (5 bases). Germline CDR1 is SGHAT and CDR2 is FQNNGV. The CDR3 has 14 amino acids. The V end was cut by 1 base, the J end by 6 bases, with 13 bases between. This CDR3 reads CASSLAWAGGEQYF. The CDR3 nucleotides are TGTGCCAGCAGCTTAGCGTGGGCGGGTGGCGAGCAGTACTTC.

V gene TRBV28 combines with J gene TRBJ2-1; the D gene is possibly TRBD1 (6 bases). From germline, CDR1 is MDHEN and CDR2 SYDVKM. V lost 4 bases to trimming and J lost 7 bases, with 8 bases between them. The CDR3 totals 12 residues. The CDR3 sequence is CASSYRANEQFF. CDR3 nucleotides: TGTGCCAGCAGTTACAGGGCAAATGAGCAGTTCTTC.

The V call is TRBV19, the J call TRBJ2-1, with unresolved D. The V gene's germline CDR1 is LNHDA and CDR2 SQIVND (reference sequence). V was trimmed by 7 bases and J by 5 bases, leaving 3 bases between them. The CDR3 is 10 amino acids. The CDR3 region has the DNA TGTGCCAGTACCCACAATGAGCAGTTCTTC. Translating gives CASTHNEQFF.

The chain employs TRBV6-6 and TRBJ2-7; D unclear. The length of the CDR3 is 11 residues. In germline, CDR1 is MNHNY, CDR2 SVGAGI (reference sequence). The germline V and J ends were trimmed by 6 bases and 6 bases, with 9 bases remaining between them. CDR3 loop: CASRTQSEQYF. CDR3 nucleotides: TGTGCCAGCAGGACGCAAAGCGAGCAGTACTTC.

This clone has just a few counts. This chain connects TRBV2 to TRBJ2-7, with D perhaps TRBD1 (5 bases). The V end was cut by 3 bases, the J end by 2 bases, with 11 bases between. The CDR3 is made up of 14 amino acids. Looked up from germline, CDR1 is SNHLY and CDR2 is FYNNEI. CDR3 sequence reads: CASSEQGRPYEQYF. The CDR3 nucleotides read TGTGCCAGCAGTGAGCAGGGCCGCCCCTACGAGCAGTACTTC.

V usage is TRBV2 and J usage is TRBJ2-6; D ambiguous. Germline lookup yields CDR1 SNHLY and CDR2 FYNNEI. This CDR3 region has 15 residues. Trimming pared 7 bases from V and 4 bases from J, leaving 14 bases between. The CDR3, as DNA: TGTGCCAGCATCGACGGTCTCTTGGGGGCCAACGTCCTGACTTTC. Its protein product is CASIDGLLGANVLTF. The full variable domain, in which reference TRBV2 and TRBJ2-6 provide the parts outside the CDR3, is EPEVTQTPSHQVTQMGQEVILRCVPISNHLYFYWYRQILGQKVEFLVSFYNNEISEKSEIFDDQFSVERPDGSNFTLKIRSTKLEDSAMYFCASIDGLLGANVLTFGAGSRLTVL.

CDR3 DNA: TGTGCCAGCAGCCCCCAGGGCATGAACACTGAAGCTTTCTTT. Its translation is CASSPQGMNTEAFF. This chain uses TRBV7-2 with TRBJ1-1; D is possibly TRBD1 (5 bases). The CDR3 covers 14 residues. V was cut by 5 bases and J by 0 bases, with 10 bases left in between. From germline, CDR1 is SGHTA and CDR2 FQGNSA.